A single sample gave rise to the 24 T cell receptor beta chains below, sequenced in a study of T cell repertoires in cytomegalovirus infection. TCRdb processed the reads anew with MiXCR; each CDR3 protein has one entry. Of about 180,000 distinct CDR3 sequences listed, 17% are singletons. Sequenced material: CD8+ T cells from PBMCs. These receptors all come from a human donor in good health (CMV status not recorded). Some clones in this sample may be carry-over from other donors' samples.

The chain couples TRBV7-9 to TRBJ1-4; 8 bases are a match to TRBD1. This CDR3 region has 14 residues. Germline CDR1 is SEHNR and CDR2 is FQNEAQ (reference sequence). J gave up 8 bases and V 5 bases, and 7 bases lay outside the gene matches. The CDR3 sequence: CASSLLGTGEKLFF. The DNA of the CDR3 is TGTGCCAGCAGCCTCCTCGGGACAGGCGAAAAACTGTTTTTT.

This clonotype was recorded only once. The V gene is TRBV11-1, the J gene TRBJ2-7; 11 bases fit TRBD1. V lost 5 bases, J lost 4 bases, and 7 bases stayed unmatched. The CDR3 contains 15 residues. From germline, CDR1 is SGHAT and CDR2 FQDESV (reference sequence). CDR3: CASSPRTGGLYEQYF. CDR3 bases: TGTGCCAGCAGCCCGAGGACAGGGGGCTTGTACGAGCAGTACTTC.

The chain recombines TRBV12-3 or TRBV12-4 with TRBJ2-7; 7 nucleotides align to TRBD1. The V and J ends lost 3 bases and 1 base, in that order; junction bases with no gene match: 9. This CDR3 region has 16 residues. The CDR3 DNA is TGTGCCAGCAGTTTTTACGCCGGGACAGAGTCCTACGAGCAGTACTTC. This sequence encodes CASSFYAGTESYEQYF.

The sample holds a few counts of this clonotype. The chain combines TRBV7-7 with TRBJ2-2, with unresolved D. V dropped 1 base and J dropped 2 bases, with 11 bases sitting between them. The CDR3 totals 16 residues. Germline CDR1 and CDR2: SSHAT and FNYEAQ (reference sequence). The CDR3 loop is CASSLDAAGNTGELFF. As DNA, the CDR3 is TGTGCCAGCAGCTTAGACGCTGCCGGTAACACCGGGGAGCTGTTTTTT.

This clonotype was observed a few times. The V and J genes are TRBV29-1 and TRBJ1-4; D unresolved. V lost 0 bases and J 8 bases, leaving 16 bases between the germline ends. The CDR3 totals 15 residues. Germline CDR1 and CDR2: SQVTM and ANQGSEA. The CDR3 region is CSVEDPETRGEKLFF. DNA for the CDR3: TGCAGCGTTGAAGATCCTGAGACCAGAGGGGAAAAACTGTTTTTT.

The gene calls are TRBV9 and TRBJ2-1; 10 bases are a match to TRBD2. J gave up 6 bases and V 4 bases, and 7 bases lay outside the gene matches. The CDR3 spans 15 residues. Looked up from germline, CDR1 is SGDLS and CDR2 is YYNGEE. The CDR3 spells CASSSAGGPSNEQFF. CDR3 coding DNA: TGTGCCAGCAGCTCAGCGGGGGGGCCCTCCAATGAGCAGTTCTTC.

The rearrangement links TRBV15 to TRBJ2-5; 15 nucleotides line up with TRBD2. J gave up 4 bases and V 3 bases, and 15 bases lay outside the gene matches. The CDR3 covers 20 residues. Looked up from germline, CDR1 is LNHNV and CDR2 is YYDKDF (reference sequence). Here the CDR3 DNA reads TGTGCCACCAGCAGGTTCCCCGGGACTAGCGGGGGGCCCACCCCAGAGACCCAGTACTTC. It yields the protein CATSRFPGTSGGPTPETQYF.

There are a few counts of this clonotype. The rearrangement links TRBV7-6 to TRBJ2-7, with D uncertain. The V and J ends lost 2 bases and 0 bases respectively, with 8 bases between them. This CDR3 region has 14 residues. Germline CDR1 reads SGHVS; CDR2 reads FNYEAQ. CDR3 DNA: TGTGCCAGCAGCTTACGGGTCCGCTCCTACGAGCAGTACTTC. Encoded protein: CASSLRVRSYEQYF.

A few counts support this clonotype. This chain joins TRBV7-9 and TRBJ2-1; D is ambiguous. Germline V lookup: CDR1 SEHNR, CDR2 FQNEAQ (reference sequence). Trimming shortened V by 0 bases and J by 4 bases, and 16 bases separated the two germline ends. The CDR3 has 17 amino acids. The DNA for the CDR3 is TGTGCCAGCAGCTTAGCCGGACGGCTAAGGCAGTACAATGAGCAGTTCTTC. Amino acids: CASSLAGRLRQYNEQFF.

The CDR3 sequence: CASSLSRLGLLTEAFF. As DNA, the CDR3 is TGTGCCAGCAGCTTAAGTCGTCTGGGCTTGCTCACTGAAGCTTTCTTT. J is TRBJ1-1 and V is TRBV7-6; D unclear. The CDR3 contains 16 residues. The V gene's germline CDR1 is SGHVS and CDR2 FNYEAQ. V lost 2 bases to trimming and J lost 4 bases, with 17 bases between them.

V usage is TRBV29-1 and J usage is TRBJ2-3; 10 nucleotides align to TRBD2. This CDR3 spans 14 amino acids. V lost 3 bases, J lost 3 bases, and 3 bases stayed unmatched. CDR1 is SQVTM and CDR2 is ANQGSEA in the germline V gene. DNA of the CDR3: TGCAGCGTTGATACACTAGCGGGGACAGATACGCAGTATTTT. Residues: CSVDTLAGTDTQYF.

This clonotype appeared many times. This chain joins TRBV7-9 and TRBJ2-7, with 7 bases aligning to TRBD2. This CDR3 has 17 amino acids. Germline CDR1 and CDR2: SEHNR and FQNEAQ (reference sequence). V gave up 4 bases and J gave up 2 bases; unmatched junction bases: 14. The CDR3, as DNA: TGTGCCAGCAGCTCGACTAGCCCCGGGACCGGCACCTACGAGCAGTACTTC. Translated: CASSSTSPGTGTYEQYF. Full variable domain (remainder filled in from reference TRBV7-9 and TRBJ2-7): DTGVSQNPRHKITKRGQNVTFRCDPISEHNRLYWYRQTLGQGPEFLTYFQNEAQLEKSRLLSDRFSAERPKGSFSTLEIQRTEQGDSAMYLCASSSTSPGTGTYEQYFGPGTRLTVT.

This rearrangement joins TRBV13 to TRBJ1-2; unclear D gene. Germline assignment: CDR1 PRHDT and CDR2 FYEKMQ (reference sequence). V was trimmed by 1 base and J by 8 bases, leaving 11 bases between them. This CDR3 is 13 amino acids long. CDR3 in amino acids: CASSLDPPLGYTF. In DNA form, the CDR3 reads TGTGCCAGCAGCTTAGACCCCCCGCTGGGCTACACCTTC. Looking up the rest from reference TRBV13 and TRBJ1-2 gives the full variable domain: AAGVIQSPRHLIKEKRETATLKCYPIPRHDTVYWYQQGPGQDPQFLISFYEKMQSDKGSIPDRFSAQQFSDYHSELNMSSLELGDSALYFCASSLDPPLGYTFGSGTRLTVV.

J is TRBJ1-2 and V is TRBV14; D gene ambiguous. Trimming stripped 1 base from V and 4 bases from J, with 13 bases between. The germline CDR1 and CDR2 sequences are SGHDN and FVKESK. The CDR3 spans 15 residues. DNA of the CDR3: TGTGCCAGCAGCCAAGGCGGGAGGGCATTCTATGGCTACACCTTC. As protein: CASSQGGRAFYGYTF.

Of note for this clonotype: A much bigger clone sits one base away, suggesting this may be a read error. The chain uses TRBV12-3 or TRBV12-4 and TRBJ2-1; D unresolved. The CDR3 is made up of 11 amino acids. V lost 6 bases and J 5 bases, leaving 5 bases between the germline ends. CDR3 in amino acids: CASSPHNEQFF. In DNA form, the CDR3 reads TGTGCCAGCAGCCCCCACAATGAGCAGTTCTTC.

This clonotype was detected a few times. The chain is built from TRBV13 and TRBJ2-3; D is undetermined. V gave up 0 bases and J gave up 2 bases, with 12 bases separating them. Germline V CDR1 and CDR2: PRHDT, FYEKMQ (reference sequence). The CDR3 extends over 16 amino acids. Here the CDR3 reads CASSLGVHKDTDTQYF. The CDR3 coding sequence is TGTGCCAGCAGCTTAGGCGTGCACAAAGACACAGATACGCAGTATTTT.

The DNA of the CDR3 is TGTGCCAGCAGCTTTGGCCGGGACATCTTGATTTATGGCTACACCTTC. It specifies CASSFGRDILIYGYTF. This chain connects TRBV7-9 to TRBJ1-2, with a tentative D call TRBD1 (6 bases). The CDR3 is made up of 16 amino acids. V lost 3 bases, J lost 5 bases, and 19 bases lay in between. CDR1 SEHNR and CDR2 FQNEAQ come from the germline V gene (reference sequence).

This chain connects TRBV15 to TRBJ2-7; D is unresolved. V dropped 0 bases and J dropped 2 bases, with 11 bases sitting between them. Germline V gene data show CDR1 as LNHNV and CDR2 as YYDKDF (reference sequence). CDR3 length equals 15 residues. The CDR3 DNA is TGTGCCACCAGCAGAGATCGTTTTTCTACCTACGAGCAGTACTTC. It specifies CATSRDRFSTYEQYF.

This clonotype turned up a few times. The chain combines TRBV7-9 with TRBJ1-2; no clear D. Looked up from germline, CDR1 is SEHNR and CDR2 is FQNEAQ (reference sequence). Trimming stripped 2 bases from V and 6 bases from J, with 10 bases between. The CDR3 extends over 13 amino acids. The CDR3 sequence: CASSLNGKDGYTF. In nucleotides, the CDR3 is TGTGCCAGCAGCTTAAACGGGAAGGATGGCTACACCTTC.

This clonotype has a handful of counts. V is TRBV6-1 and J is TRBJ1-2; the match to TRBD1 covers 8 bases. Germline CDR1 reads MNHNS; CDR2 reads SASEGT. CDR3 length: 15 residues. V dropped 2 bases and J dropped 3; count of bases not matched to a gene: 5. CDR3 in amino acids: CASSEQSGGYYGYTF. CDR3 nucleotides: TGTGCCAGCAGTGAACAATCAGGGGGCTACTATGGCTACACCTTC.

This clonotype was seen a few times. V is TRBV12-3 or TRBV12-4 and J is TRBJ1-6, with 10 bases aligning to TRBD1. The V and J ends lost 5 bases and 13 bases, in that order; junction bases with no gene match: 8. This CDR3 contains 14 residues. CDR3 DNA: TGTGCCAGCAGTACACGGGACAGGGGATCGCCCCTCCACTTT. Its translation is CASSTRDRGSPLHF.

This clonotype was observed many times. This chain links TRBV7-2 with TRBJ2-3; D gene ambiguous. This CDR3 has 15 amino acids. V dropped 4 bases and J dropped 3 bases, with 14 bases sitting between them. Germline V lookup: CDR1 SGHTA, CDR2 FQGNSA. The chain's CDR3 is CASSSSPRQTDTQYF. In DNA form, the CDR3 reads TGTGCCAGCAGCTCCTCCCCGCGACAAACAGATACGCAGTATTTT.

This clonotype has more than one count but fewer than ten. The chain uses TRBV6-1 and TRBJ2-1; possible D gene TRBD1, 5 bases. The CDR3 loop spans 14 amino acids. From germline, CDR1 is MNHNS and CDR2 SASEGT. Trimming shortened V by 2 bases and J by 3 bases, and 8 bases separated the two germline ends. CDR3 protein: CASSEKTVYNEQFF. The CDR3 bases are TGTGCCAGCAGTGAAAAGACAGTCTACAATGAGCAGTTCTTC.

This clonotype was seen more than once but under ten times. CDR3 DNA sequence: TGTGCCAGCAGCTGGGGTGACGGGACAGGGGAGCAGTTCTTC. It translates to CASSWGDGTGEQFF. The V gene is TRBV7-6, the J gene TRBJ2-1, with 9 nucleotides matching TRBD1. V shed 4 bases, J shed 10 bases, and the junction held 8 bases outside the gene matches. The CDR3 length is 14 residues. From germline, CDR1 is SGHVS and CDR2 FNYEAQ.